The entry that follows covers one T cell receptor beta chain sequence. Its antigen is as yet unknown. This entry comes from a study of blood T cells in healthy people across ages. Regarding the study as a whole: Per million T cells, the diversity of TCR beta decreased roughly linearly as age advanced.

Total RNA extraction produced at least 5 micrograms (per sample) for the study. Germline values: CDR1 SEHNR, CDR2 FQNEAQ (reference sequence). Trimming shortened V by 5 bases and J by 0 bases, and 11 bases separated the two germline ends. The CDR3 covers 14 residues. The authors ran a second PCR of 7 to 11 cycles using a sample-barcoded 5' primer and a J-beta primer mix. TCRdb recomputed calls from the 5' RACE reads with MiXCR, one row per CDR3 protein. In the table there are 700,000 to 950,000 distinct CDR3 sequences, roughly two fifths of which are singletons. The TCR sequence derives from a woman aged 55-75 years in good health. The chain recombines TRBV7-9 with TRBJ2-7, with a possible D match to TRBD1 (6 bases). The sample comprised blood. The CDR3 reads CASSARDNSYEQYF. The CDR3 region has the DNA TGTGCCAGCAGCGCCCGGGACAACTCCTACGAGCAGTACTTC. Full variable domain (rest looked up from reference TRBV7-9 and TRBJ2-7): DTGVSQNPRHKITKRGQNVTFRCDPISEHNRLYWYRQTLGQGPEFLTYFQNEAQLEKSRLLSDRFSAERPKGSFSTLEIQRTEQGDSAMYLCASSARDNSYEQYFGPGTRLTVT.